This T cell receptor (beta chain) originates from a study of shared clonotypes between healthy human individuals. This clone was found once. Germline values: CDR1 SGHDN, CDR2 FVKESK. The V and J ends lost 0 bases and 0 bases respectively, with 23 bases between them. There are 20 residues in the CDR3. The assay was immunoSEQ multiplex PCR, and TCRdb's table has in-frame clones only and misses some. The data hold approximately 2.3 million clones, with over 90% observed a single time. This sequence was found in a man aged 18-30 years in good health. Some clones in this sample may be carry-over from other donors' samples. The chain has TRBV14 and TRBJ1-1; D might be TRBD1 (6 bases). Sequenced input: naive CD4+ T cells from PBMCs. Subset described: CD45RA+ positively selected. DNA for the CDR3: TGTGCCAGCAGCCAAGATTTTGTCGCAGGGGTCCTCTTCATGAACACTGAAGCTTTCTTT. Its translation: CASSQDFVAGVLFMNTEAFF.